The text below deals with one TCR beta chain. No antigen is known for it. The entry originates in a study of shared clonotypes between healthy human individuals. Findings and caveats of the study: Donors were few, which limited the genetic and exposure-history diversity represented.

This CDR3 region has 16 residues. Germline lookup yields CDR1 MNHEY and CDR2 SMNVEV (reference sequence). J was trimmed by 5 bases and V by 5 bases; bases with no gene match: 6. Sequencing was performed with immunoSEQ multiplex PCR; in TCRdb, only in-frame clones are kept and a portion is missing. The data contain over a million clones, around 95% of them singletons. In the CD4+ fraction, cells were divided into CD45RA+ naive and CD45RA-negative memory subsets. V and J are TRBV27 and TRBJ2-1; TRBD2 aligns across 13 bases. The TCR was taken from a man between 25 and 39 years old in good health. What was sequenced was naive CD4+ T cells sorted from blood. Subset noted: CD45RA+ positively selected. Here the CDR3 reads CASSPPGLAGHNEQFF. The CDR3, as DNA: TGTGCCAGCAGTCCCCCGGGACTAGCGGGACACAATGAGCAGTTCTTC.